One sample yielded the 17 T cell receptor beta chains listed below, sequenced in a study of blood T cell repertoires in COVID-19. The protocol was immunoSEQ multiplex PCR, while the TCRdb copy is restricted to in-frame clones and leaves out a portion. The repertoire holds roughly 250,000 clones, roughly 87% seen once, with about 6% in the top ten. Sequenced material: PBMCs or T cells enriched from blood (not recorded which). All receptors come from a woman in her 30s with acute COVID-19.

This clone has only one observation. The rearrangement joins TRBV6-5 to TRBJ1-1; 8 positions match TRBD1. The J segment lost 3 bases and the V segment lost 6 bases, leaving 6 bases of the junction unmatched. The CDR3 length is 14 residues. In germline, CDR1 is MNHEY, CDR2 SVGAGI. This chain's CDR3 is CASRPGQGDTEAFF. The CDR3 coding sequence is TGTGCCAGCAGGCCAGGACAGGGCGACACTGAAGCTTTCTTT.

CDR3 amino acids: CASLTPGTGVFLNPLEQYF. The CDR3 bases are TGCGCCAGCCTTACCCCGGGGACAGGGGTCTTCCTTAACCCCCTCGAGCAGTACTTC. The rearrangement joins TRBV5-1 to TRBJ2-7; 10 bases match TRBD1. The CDR3 has 19 amino acids. Losses at the gene ends were 7 bases for V and 6 bases for J; bases not matched to a gene: 25. In germline, CDR1 is SGHRS, CDR2 YFSETQ. Full variable domain (missing parts from reference TRBV5-1 and TRBJ2-7): KAGVTQTPRYLIKTRGQQVTLSCSPISGHRSVSWYQQTPGQGLQFLFEYFSETQRNKGNFPGRFSGRQFSNSRSEMNVSTLELGDSALYLCASLTPGTGVFLNPLEQYFGPGTRLTVT.

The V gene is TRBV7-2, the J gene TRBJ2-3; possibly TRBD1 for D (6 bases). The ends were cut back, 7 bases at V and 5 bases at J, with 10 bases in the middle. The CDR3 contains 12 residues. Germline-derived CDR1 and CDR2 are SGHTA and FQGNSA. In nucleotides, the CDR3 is TGTGCCAGCACCAGGGGCATAGATACGCAGTATTTT. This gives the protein CASTRGIDTQYF.

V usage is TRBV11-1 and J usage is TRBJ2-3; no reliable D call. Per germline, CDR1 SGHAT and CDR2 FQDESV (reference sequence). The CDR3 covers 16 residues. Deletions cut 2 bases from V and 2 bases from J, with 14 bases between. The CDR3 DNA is TGTGCCAGCAGCTTACAGTTGAGCAGGCACACAGATACGCAGTATTTT. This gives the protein CASSLQLSRHTDTQYF.

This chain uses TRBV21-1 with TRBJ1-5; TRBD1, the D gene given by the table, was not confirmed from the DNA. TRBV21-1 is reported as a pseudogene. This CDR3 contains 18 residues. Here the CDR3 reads CASSKARGLVLGNQPQHF. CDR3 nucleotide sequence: TGTGCCAGCAGCAAAGCAAGGGGGCTCGTATTGGGCAATCAGCCCCAGCATTTT.

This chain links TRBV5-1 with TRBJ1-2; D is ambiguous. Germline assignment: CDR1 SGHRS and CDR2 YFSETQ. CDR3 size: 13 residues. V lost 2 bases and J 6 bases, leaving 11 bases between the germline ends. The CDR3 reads CASSFNGEDGYTF. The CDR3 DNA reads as TGCGCCAGCAGCTTTAATGGGGAGGATGGCTACACCTTC.

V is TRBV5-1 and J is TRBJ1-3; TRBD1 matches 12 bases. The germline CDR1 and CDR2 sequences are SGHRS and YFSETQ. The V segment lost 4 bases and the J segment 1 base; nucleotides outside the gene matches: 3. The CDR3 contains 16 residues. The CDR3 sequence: CASSPGQGASGNTIYF. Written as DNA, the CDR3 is TGCGCCAGCAGCCCGGGACAGGGGGCTTCTGGAAACACCATATATTTT.

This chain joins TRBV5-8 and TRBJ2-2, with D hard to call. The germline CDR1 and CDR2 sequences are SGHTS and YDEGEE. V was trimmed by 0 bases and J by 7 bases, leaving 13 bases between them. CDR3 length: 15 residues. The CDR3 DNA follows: TGTGCCAGCAGCTTGGTTCGCCCTGTCGGCGGGGAGCTGTTTTTT. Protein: CASSLVRPVGGELFF.

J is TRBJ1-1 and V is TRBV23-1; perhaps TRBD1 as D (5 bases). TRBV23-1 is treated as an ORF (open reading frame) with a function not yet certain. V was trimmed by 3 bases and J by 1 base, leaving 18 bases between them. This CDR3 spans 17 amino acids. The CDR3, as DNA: TGCGCCAGCAGTCATCCAGACAAACCGGGGGAGAACACTGAAGCTTTCTTT. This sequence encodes CASSHPDKPGENTEAFF.

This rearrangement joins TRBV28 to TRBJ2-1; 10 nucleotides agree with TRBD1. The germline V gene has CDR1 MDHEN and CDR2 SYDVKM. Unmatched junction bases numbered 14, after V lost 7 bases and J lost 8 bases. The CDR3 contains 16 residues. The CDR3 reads CASTSGGTGVWDEQFF. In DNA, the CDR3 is TGTGCCAGCACCTCGGGGGGGACAGGGGTCTGGGATGAGCAGTTCTTC. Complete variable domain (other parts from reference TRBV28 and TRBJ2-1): DVKVTQSSRYLVKRTGEKVFLECVQDMDHENMFWYRQDPGLGLRLIYFSYDVKMKEKGDIPEGYSVSREKKERFSLILESASTNQTSMYLCASTSGGTGVWDEQFFGPGTRLTVL.

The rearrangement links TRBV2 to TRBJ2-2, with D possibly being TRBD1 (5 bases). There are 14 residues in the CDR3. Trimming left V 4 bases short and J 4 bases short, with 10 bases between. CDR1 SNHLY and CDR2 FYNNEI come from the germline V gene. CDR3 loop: CASSAQGSTGELFF. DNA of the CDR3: TGTGCCAGCAGTGCTCAGGGTAGCACCGGGGAGCTGTTTTTT.

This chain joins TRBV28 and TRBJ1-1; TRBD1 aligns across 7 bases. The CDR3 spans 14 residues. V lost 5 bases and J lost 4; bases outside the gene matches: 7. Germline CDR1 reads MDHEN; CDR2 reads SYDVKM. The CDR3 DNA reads TGTGCCAGCAGTCTAGGGGGCTGGGGCACTGAAGCTTTCTTT. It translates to CASSLGGWGTEAFF.

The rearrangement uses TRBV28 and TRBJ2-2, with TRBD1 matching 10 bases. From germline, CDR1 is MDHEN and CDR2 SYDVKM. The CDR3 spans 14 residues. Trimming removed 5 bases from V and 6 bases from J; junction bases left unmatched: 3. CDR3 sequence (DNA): TGTGCCAGCAGTCCCGGACAGGGGGCCGGGGAGCTGTTTTTT. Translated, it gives CASSPGQGAGELFF.

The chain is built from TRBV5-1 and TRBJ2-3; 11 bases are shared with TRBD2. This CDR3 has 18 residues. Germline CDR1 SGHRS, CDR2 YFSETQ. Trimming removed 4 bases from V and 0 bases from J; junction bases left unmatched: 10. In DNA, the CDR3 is TGCGCCAGCAGCCAACAACTAGCGGGGGTGACTAGCACAGATACGCAGTATTTT. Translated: CASSQQLAGVTSTDTQYF.

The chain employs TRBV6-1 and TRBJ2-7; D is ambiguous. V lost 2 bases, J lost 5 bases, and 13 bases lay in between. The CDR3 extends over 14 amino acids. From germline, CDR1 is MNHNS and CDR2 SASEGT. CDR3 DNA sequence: TGTGCCAGCAGTGAAACTGGGCTGTCGGACGAGCAGTACTTC. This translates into CASSETGLSDEQYF.

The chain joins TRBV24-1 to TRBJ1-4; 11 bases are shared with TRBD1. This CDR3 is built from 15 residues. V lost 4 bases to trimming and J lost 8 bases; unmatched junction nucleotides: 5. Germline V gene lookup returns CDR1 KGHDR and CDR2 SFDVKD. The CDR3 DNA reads TGTGCCACCAGTGAGGGAGGACAGGGGGCGGAAAAACTGTTTTTT. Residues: CATSEGGQGAEKLFF.

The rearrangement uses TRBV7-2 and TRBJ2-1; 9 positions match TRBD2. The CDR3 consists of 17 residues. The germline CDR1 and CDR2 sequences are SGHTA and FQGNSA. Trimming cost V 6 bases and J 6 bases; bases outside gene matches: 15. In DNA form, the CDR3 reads TGTGCCAGCAGTTTTCAAACGGGACTAGCCATGAGCAATGAGCAGTTCTTC. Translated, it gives CASSFQTGLAMSNEQFF.